One and the same sample provided the 5 T cell receptor beta chains below, sequenced in a study of blood T cell repertoires in COVID-19. Assay used: immunoSEQ multiplex PCR; TCRdb lists only in-frame clones, some missing. The data contain over 200,000 clones, roughly 77% of them singletons. Sequencing used PBMCs or T cells enriched from blood (not recorded which). These receptors originate from a man aged 35-49 years who had recovered from COVID-19.

The rearrangement links TRBV7-9 to TRBJ2-1; TRBD1 is a possible D gene (6 bases). CDR1 is SEHNR and CDR2 is FQNEAQ in the germline V gene (reference sequence). V was cut by 1 base and J by 10 bases, with 14 bases left in between. CDR3 length: 14 residues. The CDR3 nucleotides read TGTGCCAGCAGCTTAGAGGCCCCAGGGGCCGAGCAGTTCTTC. Amino acids: CASSLEAPGAEQFF.

V gene TRBV12-3 or TRBV12-4 combines with J gene TRBJ2-2, with no clear D. V was trimmed by 7 bases and J by 1 base, leaving 4 bases between them. The CDR3 sequence is 12 residues long. This CDR3 is CASTLNTGELFF. DNA for the CDR3: TGTGCCAGCACCCTGAACACCGGGGAGCTGTTTTTT.

The chain has TRBV4-1 and TRBJ2-1; a possible D gene is TRBD1 (6 bases). Trimming took 1 base from V and 7 from J, leaving 11 bases between them. This CDR3 is built from 14 residues. Germline-derived CDR1 and CDR2 are MGHRA and YSYEKL. CDR3 protein: CASSQGPGQNEQFF. The CDR3 region has the DNA TGCGCCAGCAGCCAAGGGCCGGGACAAAATGAGCAGTTCTTC.

To note about this clone: This specimen includes other DNA sequences encoding the same CDR3. CDR3 amino acids: CSARGTGGYTF. DNA for the CDR3: TGCAGTGCTAGAGGGACAGGAGGCTACACCTTC. The J gene is TRBJ1-2, the V gene TRBV20-1; 7 bases align to TRBD1. Germline values: CDR1 DFQATT, CDR2 SNEGSKA (reference sequence). CDR3 length equals 11 residues. With 1 base clipped from V and 8 bases from J, the junction kept 1 base outside the gene matches.

The rearrangement joins TRBV6-5 to TRBJ2-7; 13 bases line up with TRBD2. The germline gives CDR1 MNHEY, CDR2 SVGAGI. The CDR3 is 14 amino acids. Trimming took 4 bases from V and 7 from J; bases not matched to a gene: 4. The CDR3 spells CASSWTSGSGEQYF. CDR3 DNA sequence: TGTGCCAGCAGTTGGACTAGCGGGAGTGGGGAGCAGTACTTC.